The present T cell receptor (beta chain) was sequenced within a study of PD-1 blockade in classical Hodgkin lymphoma. TCRdb keeps only in-frame clones here, not all; method: immunoSEQ multiplex PCR. The repertoire holds some 70,000 clones, about 93% seen once, with roughly 2.6% in the top ten. The germline CDR1 and CDR2 sequences are LNHDA and SQIVND (reference sequence). The V and J ends lost 7 bases and 0 bases respectively, with 16 bases between them. The CDR3 spans 16 residues. The sample's time point: newly diagnosed, previously untreated cHL patient sample. What served as comparison were PBMCs in newly diagnosed, untreated classical Hodgkin lymphoma.

Sequenced: peripheral blood mononuclear cells (PBMCs). The clonotype was recovered from a human donor with classical Hodgkin lymphoma. The V and J genes are TRBV19 and TRBJ1-5; TRBD1 is a possible D gene (5 bases). The CDR3 sequence: CASKPGGVGSNQPQHF. CDR3 nucleotides: TGTGCCAGTAAGCCGGGGGGAGTAGGTAGCAATCAGCCCCAGCATTTT. Combining the CDR3 with reference TRBV19 and TRBJ1-5 gives the whole variable domain DGGITQSPKYLFRKEGQNVTLSCEQNLNHDAMYWYRQDPGQGLRLIYYSQIVNDFQKGDIAEGYSVSREKKESFPLTVTSAQKNPTAFYLCASKPGGVGSNQPQHFGDGTRLSIL.